This T cell receptor beta chain appears in the sequencing data of a study of blood T cell repertoires in COVID-19. Overall study: Spain, Italy and the United States supplied samples that represented acute and convalescent COVID-19.

Clones were read by immunoSEQ multiplex PCR, and TCRdb kept only the in-frame ones, dropping some. The sample has about 70,000 clones, 86% seen once. With V trimmed by 7 bases and J by 6 bases, 7 bases remained unmatched. CDR3 length: 14 amino acids. The germline V gene encodes CDR1 MNHEY and CDR2 SMNVEV (reference sequence). This clone came up once. The receptor was derived from a man between 65 and 85 years old with active COVID-19. The specimen sequenced was peripheral blood. The chain employs TRBV27 and TRBJ1-1, with 11 bases lining up with TRBD1. CDR3 in amino acids: CASTPGQGVSEAFF. In DNA, the CDR3 is TGTGCCAGCACTCCGGGACAGGGGGTCTCTGAAGCTTTCTTT.